Following are 18 T cell receptor beta chains from one sample sequenced in a study of identical twins. One entry per CDR3 protein, called by TCRdb with MiXCR from the 5' RACE reads. The table shows around 650,000 distinct CDR3 sequences, with 7% to 7.5% occurring only once. The data also belong to a second study, concerning yellow fever vaccine responses in identical twins.

Sequenced sample: PBMCs. All receptors derive from a woman in her late teens or twenties in good health.

This clonotype was recorded a few times. The rearrangement uses TRBV6-1 and TRBJ1-6; the D gene is possibly TRBD1 (5 bases). Germline CDR1 reads MNHNS; CDR2 reads SASEGT. The V and J ends lost 8 bases and 1 base respectively, with 9 bases between them. CDR3 length: 14 amino acids. The CDR3 DNA reads as TGTGCCAGCGGGGGGGTTTCCTATAATTCACCCCTCCACTTT. It is translated as CASGGVSYNSPLHF.

This clonotype was seen many times. This chain uses TRBV10-3 with TRBJ2-2; D is unclear. V dropped 6 bases and J dropped 7 bases, with 15 bases sitting between them. The CDR3 runs to 14 residues. In germline, CDR1 is ENHRY, CDR2 SYGVKD. CDR3 sequence reads: CAIRASSALGELFF. CDR3 nucleotides: TGTGCCATCAGGGCCTCCTCTGCCCTCGGGGAGCTGTTTTTT.

In this sample, this clonotype turned up a few times. This rearrangement joins TRBV6-5 to TRBJ2-1, with TRBD2 matching 11 bases. Germline trimming cut 2 bases from V and 6 bases from J; bases unmatched to any gene: 6. Germline CDR1 reads MNHEY; CDR2 reads SVGAGI. This CDR3 has 16 amino acids. The CDR3 DNA is TGTGCCAGCAGTTACAGGGGCCTAGCGGGGGGCAATGAGCAGTTCTTC. Its translation is CASSYRGLAGGNEQFF.

This clonotype has a count of ten or more. V gene TRBV12-3 or TRBV12-4 combines with J gene TRBJ1-2; 8 bases match TRBD1. This CDR3 has 12 residues. J was trimmed by 4 bases and V by 5 bases; bases with no gene match: 0. DNA of the CDR3: TGTGCCAGCAGTACAGGGGGCTATGGCTACACCTTC. Its protein product is CASSTGGYGYTF.

With respect to this clonotype: A junction boundary mismatches the germline segment, possibly from a read error. The chain is built from TRBV20-1 and TRBJ2-3; 14 positions match TRBD2. The CDR3 loop spans 17 amino acids. Germline V gene sequence: CDR1 DFQATT, CDR2 SNEGSKA (reference sequence). In DNA, the CDR3 is TGCTGTGCTAGAGATTACGGACTAGCGGGGGGACCAGATACGCAGTATTTT. Amino acids: CCARDYGLAGGPDTQYF.

The chain recombines TRBV19 with TRBJ2-1; a possible D gene is TRBD2 (6 bases). V was trimmed by 8 bases and J by 1 base, leaving 18 bases between them. The CDR3 length is 16 residues. The germline V gene encodes CDR1 LNHDA and CDR2 SQIVND (reference sequence). CDR3 in amino acids: CASELRGGLSYNEQFF. The CDR3 coding sequence is TGTGCCAGTGAGTTGCGCGGCGGACTATCCTACAATGAGCAGTTCTTC.

This clonotype has a handful of counts. The CDR3 bases are TGTGCCAGCAGACAAACAGGGCCCCACGGGTACGAGCAGTACTTC. Its protein product is CASRQTGPHGYEQYF. This chain links TRBV6-2 or TRBV6-3 with TRBJ2-7; D may be TRBD1 (6 bases). The CDR3 sequence is 15 residues long. Germline lookup yields CDR1 MNHEY and CDR2 SVGEGT. The V end was cut by 6 bases, the J end by 4 bases, with 19 bases between.

The chain couples TRBV18 to TRBJ1-6, with D possibly TRBD1 on 5 matching bases. The CDR3 loop spans 15 amino acids. Germline CDR1 and CDR2: KGHSH and LQKENI. Trimming left V 1 base short and J 9 bases short, with 13 bases between. The CDR3 loop reads CASSPQGQASSPLHF. CDR3 bases: TGTGCCAGCTCACCACAGGGGCAGGCCTCTTCACCCCTCCACTTT.

This sequence joins TRBV20-1 and TRBJ2-7; 11 positions match TRBD2. The CDR3 length is 17 residues. CDR1 and CDR2 from the germline V gene are DFQATT and SNEGSKA (reference sequence). Germline trimming cut 3 bases from V and 2 bases from J; bases unmatched to any gene: 12. The CDR3 sequence: CSARGRTSGGRPYEQYV. The CDR3 DNA sequence: TGCAGTGCTAGGGGTCGAACTAGCGGGGGAAGACCCTACGAGCAGTACGTC.

The genes are TRBV3-1 and TRBJ1-1, with D perhaps matching TRBD1 (5 bases). The CDR3 spans 14 residues. Germline CDR1 LGHDT, CDR2 YNNKEL (reference sequence). V shed 0 bases and J shed 5 bases, with 10 bases lying between them. The CDR3 here is CASSQDAGVTEAFF. The DNA for the CDR3 is TGTGCCAGCAGCCAAGATGCGGGGGTGACTGAAGCTTTCTTT.

This clonotype was detected many times. The junction departs from germline at one end; a sequencing error may be responsible. The CDR3 here is CASSSDSSSYNEQFF. CDR3 DNA: TGTGCCAGCAGCAGCGACAGTAGCTCCTACAATGAGCAGTTCTTC. The gene calls are TRBV5-1 and TRBJ2-1; a weak D match, TRBD1 (5 bases). The CDR3 extends over 15 amino acids. Germline CDR1 and CDR2: SGHRS and YFSETQ.

This clonotype was picked up many times. CDR3 nucleotides: TGCGCCAGCAGCCCCCAGGTGGGGGAACGATACAATGAGCAGTTCTTC. It specifies CASSPQVGERYNEQFF. The chain recombines TRBV5-1 with TRBJ2-1, with D possibly called TRBD1 or TRBD2 (5 bases each). Germline V CDR1 and CDR2: SGHRS, YFSETQ. Trimming removed 4 bases at V and 4 bases at J, with 18 bases between. The CDR3 spans 16 residues.

The CDR3 DNA is TGCAGCGTGCGCGACAGGGGCTTCACCTACGAGCAGTACTTC. This gives the protein CSVRDRGFTYEQYF. V gene TRBV29-1 combines with J gene TRBJ2-7; TRBD1 aligns across 8 bases. CDR1 SQVTM and CDR2 ANQGSEA come from the germline V gene. After removal of 6 bases from V and 2 bases from J, the junction contained 9 bases not matched to a gene. The CDR3 runs to 14 residues.

The V call is TRBV21-1, the J call TRBJ2-7; the table gives TRBD1 as D, unverified against the DNA. TRBV21-1 is a known pseudogene. The CDR3 spans 17 residues. In DNA, the CDR3 is TGTGCCAGCAGCAAATTTTTAGGGGGGCCGAGCTCCTACGAGCAGTACTTC. As protein: CASSKFLGGPSSYEQYF.

This clonotype appeared many times. The chain employs TRBV4-2 and TRBJ1-4; a weak D match, TRBD1 (6 bases). Germline V gene lookup returns CDR1 LGHNA and CDR2 YNFKEQ. Trimming took 0 bases from V and 6 from J, leaving 14 bases between them. The CDR3 runs to 16 residues. The CDR3: CASSQEGLQGDEKLFF. The CDR3 DNA reads TGTGCCAGCAGCCAAGAGGGGCTACAGGGCGATGAAAAACTGTTTTTT.

The gene calls are TRBV11-2 and TRBJ2-1; D not resolved. The V and J ends lost 5 bases and 8 bases respectively, with 7 bases between them. The V gene's germline CDR1 is SGHAT and CDR2 FQNNGV. The CDR3 spans 11 residues. DNA for the CDR3: TGTGCCAGCAGCGCACCCGATGAGCAGTTCTTC. Residues: CASSAPDEQFF.

V usage is TRBV5-1 and J usage is TRBJ2-4; 9 bases match TRBD1. V dropped 0 bases and J dropped 8; count of bases not matched to a gene: 6. The CDR3 runs to 15 residues. Germline V gene lookup returns CDR1 SGHRS and CDR2 YFSETQ. The CDR3 loop is CASSLARDRVDIQYF. For the CDR3, the DNA is TGCGCCAGCAGCTTGGCCAGGGACAGGGTTGACATTCAGTACTTC.

This clonotype turned up a few times. The chain combines TRBV15 with TRBJ2-5; D gene unclear. The V end lost 4 bases, the J end lost 5 bases, and 8 bases lay between the germline ends. The CDR3 covers 12 residues. Germline-derived CDR1 and CDR2 are LNHNV and YYDKDF (reference sequence). CDR3 nucleotide sequence: TGTGCCACCAGCATGGGGTTTGAGACCCAGTACTTC. Translation gives CATSMGFETQYF.